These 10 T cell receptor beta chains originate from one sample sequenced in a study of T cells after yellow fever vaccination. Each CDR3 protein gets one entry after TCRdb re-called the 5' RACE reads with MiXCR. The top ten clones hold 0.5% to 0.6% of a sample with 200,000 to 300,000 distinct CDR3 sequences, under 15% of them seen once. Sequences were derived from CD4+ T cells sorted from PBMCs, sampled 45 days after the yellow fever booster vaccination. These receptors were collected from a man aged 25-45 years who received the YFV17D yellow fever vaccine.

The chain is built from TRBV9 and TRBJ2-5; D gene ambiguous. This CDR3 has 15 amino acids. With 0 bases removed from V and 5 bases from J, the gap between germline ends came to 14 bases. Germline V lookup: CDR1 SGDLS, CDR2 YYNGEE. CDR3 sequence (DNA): TGTGCCAGCAGCGTAGCCGGTAGGGTGCTTGAGACCCAGTACTTC. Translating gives CASSVAGRVLETQYF.

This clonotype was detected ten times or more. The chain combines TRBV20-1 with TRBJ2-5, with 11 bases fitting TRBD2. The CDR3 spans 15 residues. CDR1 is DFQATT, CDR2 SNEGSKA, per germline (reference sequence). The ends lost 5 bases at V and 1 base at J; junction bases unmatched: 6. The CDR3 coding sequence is TGCAGTGCTCATTATACTAGCGGGAGCCAAGAGACCCAGTACTTC. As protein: CSAHYTSGSQETQYF.

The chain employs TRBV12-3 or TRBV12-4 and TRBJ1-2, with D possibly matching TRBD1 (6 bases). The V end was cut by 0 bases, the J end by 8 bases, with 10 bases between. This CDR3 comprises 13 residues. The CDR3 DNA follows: TGTGCCAGCAGTTTAGCGGGGACACGAGGCTACACCTTC. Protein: CASSLAGTRGYTF.

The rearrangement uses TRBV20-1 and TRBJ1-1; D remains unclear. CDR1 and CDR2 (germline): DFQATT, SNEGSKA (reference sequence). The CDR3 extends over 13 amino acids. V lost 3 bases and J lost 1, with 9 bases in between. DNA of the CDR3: TGCAGTGCTAGGTTTGGCGGGAACACTGAAGCTTTCTTT. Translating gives CSARFGGNTEAFF.

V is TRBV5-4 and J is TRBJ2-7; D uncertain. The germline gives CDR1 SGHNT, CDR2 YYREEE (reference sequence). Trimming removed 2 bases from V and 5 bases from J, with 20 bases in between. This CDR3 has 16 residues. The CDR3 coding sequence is TGTGCCAGCAGCTTCCCGGGTGCCCACGCCGCAAACGAGCAGTACTTC. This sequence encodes CASSFPGAHAANEQYF.

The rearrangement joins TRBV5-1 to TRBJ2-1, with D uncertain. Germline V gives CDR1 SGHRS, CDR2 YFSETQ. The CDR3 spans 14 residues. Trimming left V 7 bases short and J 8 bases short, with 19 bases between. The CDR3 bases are TGCGCCAGCTCGGGCCAGCGCTCCCTACATGAGCAGTTCTTC. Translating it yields CASSGQRSLHEQFF.

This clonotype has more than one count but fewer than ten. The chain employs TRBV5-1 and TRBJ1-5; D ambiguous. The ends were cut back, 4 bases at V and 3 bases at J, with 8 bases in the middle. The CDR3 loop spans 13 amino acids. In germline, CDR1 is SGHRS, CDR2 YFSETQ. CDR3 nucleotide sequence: TGCGCCAGCAGCCAAGGCCACAATCAGCCCCAGCATTTT. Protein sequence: CASSQGHNQPQHF. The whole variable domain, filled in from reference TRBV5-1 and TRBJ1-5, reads KAGVTQTPRYLIKTRGQQVTLSCSPISGHRSVSWYQQTPGQGLQFLFEYFSETQRNKGNFPGRFSGRQFSNSRSEMNVSTLELGDSALYLCASSQGHNQPQHFGDGTRLSIL.

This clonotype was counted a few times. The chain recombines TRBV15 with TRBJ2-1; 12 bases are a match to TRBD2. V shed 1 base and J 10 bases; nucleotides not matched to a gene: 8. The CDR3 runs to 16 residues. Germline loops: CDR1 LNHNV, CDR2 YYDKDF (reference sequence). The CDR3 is CATSRGPGLAGGEQFF. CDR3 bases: TGTGCCACCAGCAGAGGTCCGGGACTAGCGGGCGGAGAGCAGTTCTTC.

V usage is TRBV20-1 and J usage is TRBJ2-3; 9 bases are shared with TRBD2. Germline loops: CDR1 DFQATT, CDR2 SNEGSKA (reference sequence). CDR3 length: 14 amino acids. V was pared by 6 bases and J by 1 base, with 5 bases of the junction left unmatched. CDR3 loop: CSASPSGGTDTQYF. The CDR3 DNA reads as TGCAGTGCCTCGCCTAGCGGGGGCACAGATACGCAGTATTTT.

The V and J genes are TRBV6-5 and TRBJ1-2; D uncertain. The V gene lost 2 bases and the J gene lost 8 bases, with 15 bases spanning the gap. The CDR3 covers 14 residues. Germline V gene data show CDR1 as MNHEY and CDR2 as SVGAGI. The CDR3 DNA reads TGTGCCAGCAGTTACGATTCTCGGGGATTCGGCTACACCTTC. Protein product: CASSYDSRGFGYTF.